The 6 T cell receptor beta chains below all came from one sample that was sequenced in a study of identical twins. MiXCR, applied by TCRdb to the 5' RACE reads, yields one record per CDR3 protein. The sample carries 1.5 million to 2 million distinct CDR3 sequences, less than 35% recorded once. Source material: cord blood. The receptors here all came from a newborn girl in good health.

As concerns this clonotype: This may stem from a read error, because a much larger clone lies one nucleotide away. The chain links TRBV5-1 to TRBJ2-4; D possibly corresponds to TRBD2 (5 bases). This CDR3 has 15 amino acids. Trimming left V 4 bases short and J 0 bases short, with 11 bases between. The germline V gene encodes CDR1 SGHRS and CDR2 YFSETQ. Here the CDR3 reads CASSTDGLAKNIQYF. For the CDR3, the DNA is TGCGCCAGCAGCACGGATGGACTAGCCAAAAACATTCAGTACTTC.

This sequence joins TRBV19 and TRBJ2-1; 15 nucleotides match TRBD2. The CDR3 loop spans 19 amino acids. With 5 bases clipped from V and 0 bases from J, the junction kept 8 bases outside the gene matches. Germline V gives CDR1 LNHDA, CDR2 SQIVND (reference sequence). The CDR3 spells CASSALGLAGGTSYNEQFF. The CDR3 region has the DNA TGTGCCAGTAGTGCCTTGGGACTAGCGGGGGGTACCTCCTACAATGAGCAGTTCTTC.

The chain links TRBV27 to TRBJ1-1; D might be TRBD1 (5 bases). The CDR3 has 15 amino acids. The V end lost 2 bases, the J end lost 4 bases, and 14 bases lay between the germline ends. Germline CDR1 reads MNHEY; CDR2 reads SMNVEV (reference sequence). CDR3 bases: TGTGCCAGCAGTTTAATCGGCAGGGATGCCACTGAAGCTTTCTTT. This codes for CASSLIGRDATEAFF.

In its sample, this clonotype was seen a few times. The rearrangement joins TRBV25-1 to TRBJ2-4, with 8 bases that match TRBD1. The CDR3 has 15 residues. Germline trimming cut 3 bases from V and 6 bases from J; bases unmatched to any gene: 7. The germline V gene has CDR1 MGHDK and CDR2 SYGVNS. The CDR3 loop reads CASSEPGTGLNIQYF. As DNA, the CDR3 is TGTGCCAGCAGTGAGCCCGGGACAGGCTTAAACATTCAGTACTTC.

This clonotype was observed a single time. CDR3 nucleotide sequence: TGTGCCAGCAGTGAAGTGTGGTGGGATTCACCCCTCCACTTT. Protein product: CASSEVWWDSPLHF. V is TRBV6-1 and J is TRBJ1-6; D is unresolved. The CDR3 is made up of 14 amino acids. The germline CDR1 and CDR2 sequences are MNHNS and SASEGT. V dropped 1 base and J dropped 8 bases, with 9 bases sitting between them.

This clonotype was counted between two and nine times. The V and J genes are TRBV24-1 and TRBJ2-1; TRBD2 matches at 11 bases. Per the germline V gene, CDR1 is KGHDR and CDR2 is SFDVKD. Losses at the gene ends were 3 bases for V and 8 bases for J; bases not matched to a gene: 11. This CDR3 has 17 amino acids. CDR3 loop: CATSDIPASGRFDEQFF. CDR3 nucleotides: TGTGCCACCAGTGATATACCCGCTAGCGGGAGGTTCGATGAGCAGTTCTTC.